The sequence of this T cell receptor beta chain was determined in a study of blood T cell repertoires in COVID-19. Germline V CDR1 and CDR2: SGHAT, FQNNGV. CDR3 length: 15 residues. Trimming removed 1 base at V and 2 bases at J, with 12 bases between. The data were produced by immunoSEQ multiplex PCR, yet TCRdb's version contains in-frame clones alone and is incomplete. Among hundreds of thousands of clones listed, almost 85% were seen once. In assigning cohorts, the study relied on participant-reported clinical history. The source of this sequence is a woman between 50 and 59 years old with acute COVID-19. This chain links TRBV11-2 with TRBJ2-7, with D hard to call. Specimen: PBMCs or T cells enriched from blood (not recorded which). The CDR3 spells CASSLAVGRTYEQYF. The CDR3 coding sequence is TGTGCCAGCAGCTTAGCGGTTGGCAGGACCTACGAGCAGTACTTC.